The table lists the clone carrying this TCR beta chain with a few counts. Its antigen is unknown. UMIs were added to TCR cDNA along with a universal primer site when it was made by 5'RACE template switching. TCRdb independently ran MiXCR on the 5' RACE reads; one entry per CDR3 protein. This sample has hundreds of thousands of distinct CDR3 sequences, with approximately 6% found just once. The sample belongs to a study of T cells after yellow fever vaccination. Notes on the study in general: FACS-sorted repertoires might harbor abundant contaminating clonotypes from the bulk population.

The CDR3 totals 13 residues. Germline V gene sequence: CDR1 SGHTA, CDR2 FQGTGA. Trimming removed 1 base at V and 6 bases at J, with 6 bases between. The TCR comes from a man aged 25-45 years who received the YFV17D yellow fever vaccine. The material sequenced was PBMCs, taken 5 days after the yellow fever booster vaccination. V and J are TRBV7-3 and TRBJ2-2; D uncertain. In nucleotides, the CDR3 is TGTGCCAGCAGCTTAAAAAGGGCCGGGGAGCTGTTTTTT. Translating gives CASSLKRAGELFF.